The 5 T cell receptor beta chains below come from one sample, sequenced in a study of control samples from healthy donors and cancer patients (TCRdb year 2020). Library preparation was by the immunoSEQ multiplex PCR assay. Imported from immuneACCESS, the table was reduced by TCRdb to in-frame sequences with V and J called. These copies leave out some clones; in studies compared against another copy, an unresolved V gene accounts for under half, and the cause of the remainder is not known. The sample data list roughly 120,000 clones, and more than 85% of these were observed just once. The top ten clones comprise 6% to 8% of the sample. Sequenced input: blood. The receptor source for this set is a young woman in good health.

The chain recombines TRBV24-1 with TRBJ2-3; D gene unclear. CDR1 is KGHDR, CDR2 SFDVKD, per germline. This CDR3 region has 11 residues. The V gene lost 5 bases and the J gene lost 6 bases, with 5 bases spanning the gap. The CDR3 protein is CATSASDTQYF. As DNA, the CDR3 is TGTGCCACCAGTGCGTCTGATACGCAGTATTTT.

Details on this clone: One end of the junction is discordant with germline, which a read error may explain. The gene calls are TRBV6-5 and TRBJ1-2; 8 bases agree with TRBD1. This CDR3 spans 15 amino acids. Germline V gene data show CDR1 as MNHEY and CDR2 as SVGAGI. For the CDR3, the DNA is TGTGCCAGCAGTTACTCGCGGACAGGGAGGAGCCCCCAGAGTTTC. It is translated as CASSYSRTGRSPQSF.

The rearrangement joins TRBV19 to TRBJ1-6; D is undetermined. Trimming stripped 3 bases from V and 7 bases from J, with 7 bases between. In germline, CDR1 is LNHDA, CDR2 SQIVND (reference sequence). CDR3 length: 13 amino acids. The CDR3: CASSIVGNSPLHF. The CDR3 nucleotides read TGTGCCAGTAGTATTGTGGGAAATTCACCCCTCCACTTT.

The chain employs TRBV9 and TRBJ2-3; 12 positions agree with TRBD2. From germline, CDR1 is SGDLS and CDR2 YYNGEE. J was trimmed by 0 bases and V by 0 bases; bases with no gene match: 5. The CDR3 covers 18 residues. CDR3 loop: CASSVEGLAGASTDTQYF. The CDR3 region has the DNA TGTGCCAGCAGCGTAGAGGGACTAGCGGGTGCTAGCACAGATACGCAGTATTTT. Full variable domain (remainder filled in from reference TRBV9 and TRBJ2-3): DSGVTQTPKHLITATGQRVTLRCSPRSGDLSVYWYQQSLDQGLQFLIQYYNGEERAKGNILERFSAQQFPDLHSELNLSSLELGDSALYFCASSVEGLAGASTDTQYFGPGTRLTVL.

The V and J genes are TRBV19 and TRBJ1-1, with D unclear. Looked up from germline, CDR1 is LNHDA and CDR2 is SQIVND (reference sequence). CDR3 size: 13 residues. The V end was cut by 1 base, the J end by 3 bases, with 6 bases between. CDR3 in amino acids: CASSIGLYTEAFF. DNA of the CDR3: TGTGCCAGTAGTATAGGGTTGTACACTGAAGCTTTCTTT.